This TCR beta chain was sequenced for a study of vaccination effects on CD4 cells after COVID-19. Study background: Each participant received a vaccine that was either BNT162b2 or mRNA-1273, given as two doses.

Worth noting for this clone: No antigen is known for it.

ViraFEST assay sequencing came after antigen-specific CD4+ T cells were expanded with viral peptide pools. Following an approximately 10-day culture, CD4+ T cells were purified. On both days 3 and 7, half of the culture medium was replaced with IL-2 medium. The germline CDR1 and CDR2 sequences are SGHDN and FVKESK. The V segment lost 2 bases and the J segment 2 bases; nucleotides outside the gene matches: 3. The CDR3 totals 15 residues. Study-level findings and limits: Infection- and vaccine-induced clones contracted markedly late after vaccination.

The method was immunoSEQ multiplex PCR; TCRdb's version includes in-frame clones alone and lacks a portion of them. The sample records more than 30,000 clones, roughly 62% being singletons. The chain recombines TRBV14 with TRBJ2-3; 8 nucleotides align to TRBD2. The sequencing used CD4+ T cells from PBMCs cultured with HCoV-229E spike peptides, collected before COVID-19 vaccination. The TCR was taken from a human donor who received a COVID-19 vaccine. Here the CDR3 DNA reads TGTGCCAGCAGCCAACAACTAGCGGCCACAGATACGCAGTATTTT. Its translation: CASSQQLAATDTQYF.